This TCR beta chain was observed in a study of regulatory T cells in long-lasting Graves disease. Investigators prepared the TCR beta libraries by applying iRepertoire HTBI primers and Arm-PCR of CDR3 regions. TCRdb called the multiplex PCR reads again in MiXCR, with one record for every CDR3 protein. The sample lists approximately 540,000 distinct CDR3 sequences, about 12% occurring once. The CDR3 runs 11 residues. V was shortened by 4 bases and J by 7 bases, with 4 bases between the two germline ends. Germline assignment: CDR1 LGHDT and CDR2 YNNKEL (reference sequence). General study points: Segments TRBV28, TRBJ1-2 and TRBJ2-5 showed preferential usage in persistent disease.

This clonotype came up many times. Its specificity is not known. Time point: newly diagnosed GD, antithyroid drugs for less than 3 months. PBMC RNA served as the TCR library source. These records were also assigned to another study, of T cells in Graves' hyperthyroidism and ophthalmopathy.

The sequences come from peripheral blood mononuclear cells (PBMCs), collected at new diagnosis, from a patient treated with antithyroid drugs. This clonotype was sampled from a woman aged 30 to 39 with Graves disease. The chain carries TRBV3-1 and TRBJ2-2; D gene ambiguous. The CDR3 nucleotides are TGTGCCAGCAGCCGCAGCGGGGAGCTGTTTTTT. Its translation is CASSRSGELFF.